The next 5 T cell receptor beta chains were all read from a single sample in a study of OX40 agonist ivuxolimab in advanced cancers. Sequencing used immunoSEQ multiplex PCR; TCRdb keeps in-frame clones, though not all of them. The profile shows some 87,000 clones, less than 95% of them singletons. The source was CD4+ or CD8+ T cells sorted from blood, collected in a trial of the OX40 agonist ivuxolimab. Receptor source: an adult with an advanced solid tumor such as melanoma, head and neck, liver or kidney cancer.

The V call is TRBV6-5, the J call TRBJ2-2, with D possibly TRBD1 on 5 matching bases. The germline V gene encodes CDR1 MNHEY and CDR2 SVGAGI. The ends were cut back, 6 bases at V and 13 bases at J, with 21 bases in the middle. CDR3 length: 14 residues. CDR3 amino acids: CASSSDRQPRGLFF. CDR3 bases: TGTGCCAGCAGCTCGGACCGACAGCCGCGAGGGCTGTTTTTT.

The chain recombines TRBV4-3 with TRBJ2-5; 10 bases align to TRBD1. V lost 6 bases and J lost 5; bases outside the gene matches: 9. This CDR3 region has 15 residues. CDR1 is LGHNA, CDR2 YSLEER, per germline. CDR3: CASSEGQGDGETQYF. The DNA for the CDR3 is TGCGCCAGCAGTGAAGGACAGGGGGACGGGGAGACCCAGTACTTC.

The CDR3 loop reads CASKGGFRTGELFF. Here the CDR3 DNA reads TGTGCCAGCAAGGGAGGGTTTCGCACCGGGGAGCTGTTTTTT. The chain joins TRBV4-2 to TRBJ2-2; 7 bases fit TRBD2. There are 14 residues in the CDR3. The trim removed 7 bases at V and 4 bases at J, leaving 6 bases unmatched. In germline, CDR1 is LGHNA, CDR2 YNFKEQ.

V usage is TRBV19 and J usage is TRBJ1-1; no definite D call. With 3 bases removed from V and 1 base from J, the gap between germline ends came to 12 bases. CDR3 length equals 15 residues. Germline V lookup: CDR1 LNHDA, CDR2 SQIVND (reference sequence). CDR3 coding DNA: TGTGCCAGTAGTATCGAGGGCAGAAGGAACACTGAAGCTTTCTTT. It translates to CASSIEGRRNTEAFF.

Written as DNA, the CDR3 is TGTGCCAGCAGCTTACGGCAGGGGGCCGATACGCAGTATTTT. Its translation: CASSLRQGADTQYF. This chain connects TRBV7-3 to TRBJ2-3, with 8 bases aligning to TRBD1. Germline V gene lookup returns CDR1 SGHTA and CDR2 FQGTGA. Unmatched junction bases numbered 4, after V lost 2 bases and J lost 6 bases. CDR3 length: 14 residues. Supplemented by reference TRBV7-3 and TRBJ2-3, the full variable domain reads GAGVSQTPSNKVTEKGKYVELRCDPISGHTALYWYRQSLGQGPEFLIYFQGTGAADDSGLPNDRFFAVRPEGSVSTLKIQRTERGDSAVYLCASSLRQGADTQYFGPGTRLTVL.